This T cell receptor (beta chain) comes out of a study of T cells after posttransplantation cyclophosphamide. Regarding the study as a whole: Donor CD8+ memory clones often dominated recipient blood repertoires at later times. Recipient CMV seropositivity and CMV reactivation strongly tracked TRB clonality.

The naive gate required viable CD3+CD4+ or CD3+CD8+ cells with CCR7+CD45RA+CD45RO-CD95-CD27+CD28+ phenotype. On the day of bone marrow donation, the related graft donor provided peripheral blood. The V gene end was trimmed by 7 bases and the J gene end by 2 bases; junction bases not matched to a gene: 6. This CDR3 has 14 amino acids. CDR1 and CDR2 from the germline V gene are MNHNS and SASEGT. Data came from immunoSEQ multiplex PCR; TCRdb stores just in-frame clones and leaves some out. This table holds more than 30,000 clones, around 90% found once. In the case of this clone: As yet, its antigen is unknown.

The sample taken for sequencing was naive CD4+ T cells sorted from PBMCs. This receptor was taken from a woman aged 60 to 75 in good health, CMV-negative, and a related stem cell transplant donor. J is TRBJ2-3 and V is TRBV6-1; TRBD2 aligns across 7 bases. CDR3 sequence reads: CASTRDYFTDTQYF. The CDR3, as DNA: TGTGCCAGCACTCGGGACTACTTCACAGATACGCAGTATTTT.